This TCR beta chain was sequenced for a study of identical twins' blood T cells. Study background: About 50 million reads came from 12 libraries, six alpha, six beta.

Each TCR cDNA library carried sample-specific barcodes on both ends. TCRdb re-called the 5' RACE reads through MiXCR, storing one row per CDR3 protein. The table shows fewer than 450,000 distinct CDR3 sequences, with about 28% occurring only once. General study results and limits: Out-of-frame TCRbeta clonotypes reportedly had markedly more similar V usage in twins than unrelated donors.

This clonotype was seen at least ten times. As yet, its antigen is unknown. The sequenced sample consisted of PBMCs. This TCR was recovered from a woman aged 18-49 years in good health.

The CDR3 DNA sequence: TGCAGCGTTGAGAACGGGATCTACGAGCAGTACTTC. Protein: CSVENGIYEQYF. V is TRBV29-1 and J is TRBJ2-7; D perhaps matches TRBD2 (5 bases). Germline V gene data show CDR1 as SQVTM and CDR2 as ANQGSEA. V was clipped by 3 bases and J by 3 bases, with 9 bases between them. CDR3 length: 12 amino acids.